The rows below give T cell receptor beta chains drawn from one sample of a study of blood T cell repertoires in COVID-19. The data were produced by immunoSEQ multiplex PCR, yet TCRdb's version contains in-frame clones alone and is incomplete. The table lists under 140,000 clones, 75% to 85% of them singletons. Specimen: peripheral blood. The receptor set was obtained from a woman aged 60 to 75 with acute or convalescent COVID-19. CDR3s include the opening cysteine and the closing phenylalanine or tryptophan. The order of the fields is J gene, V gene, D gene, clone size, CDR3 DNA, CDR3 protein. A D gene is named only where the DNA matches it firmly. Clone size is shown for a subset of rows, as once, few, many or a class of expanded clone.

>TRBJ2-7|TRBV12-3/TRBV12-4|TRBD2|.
TGTGCCAGCAGTTTCGAACTAGCGACACAGCAGTACTTC
CASSFELATQQYF
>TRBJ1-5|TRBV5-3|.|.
TGTGCCAGAAGCCCCGGGGTGGTGAGCAATCAGCCCCAGCATTTT
CARSPGVVSNQPQHF
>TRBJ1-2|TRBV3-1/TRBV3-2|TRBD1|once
TGTGCCAGCAGCCACCGGGACAGGGCGTACGGCTACACCTTC
CASSHRDRAYGYTF
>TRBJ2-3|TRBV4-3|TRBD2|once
TGCGCCAGCAGCCAGATTCGGGGGGGGGCCCAGTTCACAGATACGCAGTATTTT
CASSQIRGGAQFTDTQYF
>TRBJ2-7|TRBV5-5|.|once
TGTGCCAGCAGCTTGGCTTATACGGGGACCTACGAGCAGTACTTC
CASSLAYTGTYEQYF
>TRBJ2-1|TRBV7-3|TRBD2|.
TGTGCCAGCAGCTTAAACGGGGGGGCCCACAATGAGCAGTTCTTC
CASSLNGGAHNEQFF
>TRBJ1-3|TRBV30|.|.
TGTGCCTGGAGTGCCAAATGGGGACTCTCTGGAAACACCATATATTTT
CAWSAKWGLSGNTIYF
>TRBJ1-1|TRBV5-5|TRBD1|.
TGTGCCAGCAGCTACCGACAGGGCAACACTGAAGCTTTCTTT
CASSYRQGNTEAFF
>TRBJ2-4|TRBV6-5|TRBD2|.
TGTGCCAGCAAAAGGGGACTACTGAACATTCAGTACTTC
CASKRGLLNIQYF
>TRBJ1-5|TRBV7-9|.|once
TGTGCCAGCAGCTCCGGGATTAGCAATCAGCCCCAGCATTTT
CASSSGISNQPQHF
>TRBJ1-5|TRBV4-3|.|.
TGCGCCAGCAGCCAAGATTTTCGGGGGAATCAGCCCCAGCATTTT
CASSQDFRGNQPQHF
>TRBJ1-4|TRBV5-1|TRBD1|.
TGCGCCAGCAGCCCCCTGACAGGGGGGGATGAAAAACTGTTTTTT
CASSPLTGGDEKLFF
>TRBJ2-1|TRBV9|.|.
TGTGCCAGCAGCGTAGCGAATGAGCAGTTCTTC
CASSVANEQFF
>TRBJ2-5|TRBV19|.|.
TGTGCCAGTACCACCTCGGGACTTCAAGAGACCCAGTACTTC
CASTTSGLQETQYF
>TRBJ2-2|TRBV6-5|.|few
TGTGCCAGTAAAATACAGGACCTTTACACCGGGGAGCTGTTTTTT
CASKIQDLYTGELFF
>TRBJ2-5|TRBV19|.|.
TGTGCCAGTAGTATAGTATTCAGGGAAGAGACCCAGTACTTC
CASSIVFREETQYF
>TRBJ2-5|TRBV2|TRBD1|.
TGTGCCAGCAGTGTTTATGCAGGGGGCGAGGAGACCCAGTACTTC
CASSVYAGGEETQYF
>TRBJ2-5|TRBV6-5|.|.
TGTGCCAGCACGGCTCGCGGCCAAGAGACCCAGTACTTC
CASTARGQETQYF
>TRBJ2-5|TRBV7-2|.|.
TGTGCCAGCAGCTTAGGGGGCAAGGGGACCCAGTACTTC
CASSLGGKGTQYF
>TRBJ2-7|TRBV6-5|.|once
TGTGCCAGCAGACCTGGACAGAGCCCCCGGGGGCAGTACTTC
CASRPGQSPRGQYF
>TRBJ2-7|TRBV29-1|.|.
TGCAGCGTTGCTGGAGGGCGTTTGGACGAGCAGTACTTC
CSVAGGRLDEQYF
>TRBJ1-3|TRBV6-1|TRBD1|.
TGTGCCAGCAGTGAAAGGGACAGCCTTCGAAACACCATATATTTT
CASSERDSLRNTIYF
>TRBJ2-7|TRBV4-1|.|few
TGCGCCAGCAGCCCGATACAACCACAGGGTGGGAGCTCCTACGAGCAGTACTTC
CASSPIQPQGGSSYEQYF
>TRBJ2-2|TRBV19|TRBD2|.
TGTGCCAGTAGTCGTGGGGGGGGTCACACCGGGGAGCTGTTTTTT
CASSRGGGHTGELFF
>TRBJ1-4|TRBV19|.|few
TGTGCCAGTAGTATAGATCCGAGGCTCGCAGCAAAAACTAATGAAAAACTGTTTTTT
CASSIDPRLAAKTNEKLFF
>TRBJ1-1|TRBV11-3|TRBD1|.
TGTGCCAGCAGCCCAGGACCGACAGGGCGTGCTGAAGCTTTCTTT
CASSPGPTGRAEAFF
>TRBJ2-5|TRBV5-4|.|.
TGTGCCAGCAGCCCTCCGGACAGTTCAGAGACCCAGTACTTC
CASSPPDSSETQYF
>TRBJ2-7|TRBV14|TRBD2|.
TGTGCCAGCAGCCAAGGAGCGGGGGGTAATTACGAGCAGTACTTC
CASSQGAGGNYEQYF
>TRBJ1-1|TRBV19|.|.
TGTGCCAGCCCCGGACGGGGGAACACTGAAGCTTTCTTT
CASPGRGNTEAFF
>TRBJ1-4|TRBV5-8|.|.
TGTGCCAGCAGCTTGGGCCAGGGCCCGACTAATGAAAAACTGTTTTTT
CASSLGQGPTNEKLFF
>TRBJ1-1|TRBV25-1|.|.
TGTGCCAGCAGTGAATCCAACGGGGTGAACACTGAAGCTTTCTTT
CASSESNGVNTEAFF
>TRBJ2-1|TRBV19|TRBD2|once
TGTGCCAGTAGATCCAGCGGGGCCTACAATGAGCAGTTCTTC
CASRSSGAYNEQFF
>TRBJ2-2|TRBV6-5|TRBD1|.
TGTGCCAGCACCGGGACAGCCTTTACCGGGGAGCTGTTTTTT
CASTGTAFTGELFF
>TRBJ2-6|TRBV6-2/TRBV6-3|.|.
TGTGCCAGCAGTTCTCCTACTCAGGCCAACGTCCTGACTTTC
CASSSPTQANVLTF
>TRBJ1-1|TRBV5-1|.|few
TGCGCCAGCAGCTTGGGACAACAGAACACTGAAGCTTTCTTT
CASSLGQQNTEAFF
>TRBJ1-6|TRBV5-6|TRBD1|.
TGTGCCAGCAGCCGAGGTCGGACAGGGAGGAATTCACCCCTCCACTTT
CASSRGRTGRNSPLHF
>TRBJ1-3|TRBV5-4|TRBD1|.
TGTGCCAGCAGCTTGAGGGGGCTTGGAAACACCATATATTTT
CASSLRGLGNTIYF
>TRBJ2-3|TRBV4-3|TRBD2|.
TGCGCCAGCAGCCAAGTTCTAGCGGGGGGAGGCACAGATACGCAGTATTTT
CASSQVLAGGGTDTQYF
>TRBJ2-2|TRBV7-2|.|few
TGTGCCAGCAGCTTACGGGGATACACCGGGGAGCTGTTTTTT
CASSLRGYTGELFF
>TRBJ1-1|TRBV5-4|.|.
TGTGCCAGCAGCGAACCTTGGACGGGAATGAACACTGAAGCTTTCTTT
CASSEPWTGMNTEAFF
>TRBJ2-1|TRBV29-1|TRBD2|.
TGCAGCGTGGCGACTAGCGGAAGATACAATGAGCAGTTCTTC
CSVATSGRYNEQFF
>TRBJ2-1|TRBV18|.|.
TGTGCCAGCTCACGACCTCCGGGTAATGAGCAGTTCTTC
CASSRPPGNEQFF